One sample yielded the 8 T cell receptor beta chains listed below, sequenced in a study of shared clonotypes between healthy human individuals. Some clones are missing from TCRdb's copy, which holds only in-frame ones; the method was immunoSEQ multiplex PCR. The sample lists a few million clones, almost 96% occurring once. The sample consisted of naive CD4+ T cells sorted from blood. The subset is: CD45RA+ positively selected. The receptors come from a man aged 18 to 29 in good health.

V is TRBV7-2 and J is TRBJ2-7, with 10 bases lining up with TRBD2. The CDR3 is 15 amino acids. Germline V gives CDR1 SGHTA, CDR2 FQGNSA. V lost 7 bases, J lost 3 bases, and 9 bases stayed unmatched. The chain's CDR3 is CASNAGKRGGYEQYF. The CDR3 region has the DNA TGTGCCAGCAACGCCGGGAAGCGGGGGGGCTACGAGCAGTACTTC.

This rearrangement joins TRBV28 to TRBJ2-3; D remains ambiguous. V was trimmed by 5 bases and J by 5 bases, leaving 20 bases between them. CDR1 MDHEN and CDR2 SYDVKM come from the germline V gene. The CDR3 is 16 amino acids. CDR3: CASSLPSYQGIDTQYF. CDR3 DNA sequence: TGTGCCAGCAGTCTTCCTTCTTATCAAGGGATAGATACGCAGTATTTT.

As regards this clone: This sample includes further DNA sequences coding for the same CDR3. The chain uses TRBV5-1 and TRBJ2-6, with D unresolved. This CDR3 spans 14 amino acids. The germline V and J ends were trimmed by 0 bases and 1 base, with 2 bases remaining between them. Germline assignment: CDR1 SGHRS and CDR2 YFSETQ. Written as DNA, the CDR3 is TGCGCCAGCAGCTTGGGATCTGGGGCCAACGTCCTGACTTTC. This gives the protein CASSLGSGANVLTF.

V usage is TRBV6-6 and J usage is TRBJ1-5; TRBD1 matches 8 bases. Trimming took 6 bases from V and 3 from J; bases not matched to a gene: 4. Germline assignment: CDR1 MNHNY and CDR2 SVGAGI (reference sequence). The CDR3 is made up of 14 amino acids. CDR3: CASRQGADNQPQHF. The CDR3, as DNA: TGTGCCAGCAGGCAGGGGGCAGACAATCAGCCCCAGCATTTT.

This chain joins TRBV30 and TRBJ1-2; D may be TRBD1 (5 bases). The CDR3 extends over 13 amino acids. The germline CDR1 and CDR2 sequences are GTSNPN and SVGIG (reference sequence). Trimming took 4 bases from V and 5 from J, leaving 14 bases between them. The CDR3 coding sequence is TGTGCCTGGACCAGGGAGGCCGGATATGGCTACACCTTC. Protein sequence: CAWTREAGYGYTF. The entire variable domain, with the rest obtained from reference TRBV30 and TRBJ1-2, is as follows: SQTIHQWPATLVQPVGSPLSLECTVEGTSNPNLYWYRQAAGRGLQLLFYSVGIGQISSEVPQNLSASRPQDRQFILSSKKLLLSDSGFYLCAWTREAGYGYTFGSGTRLTVV.

The chain joins TRBV27 to TRBJ2-7; 10 bases map to TRBD1. CDR3 length equals 14 residues. V trimming: 6 bases; J trimming: 1 base; junction bases outside the gene matches: 3. Germline-derived CDR1 and CDR2 are MNHEY and SMNVEV (reference sequence). CDR3 in amino acids: CASRLGQGSYEQYF. In DNA form, the CDR3 reads TGTGCCAGCAGGCTGGGACAGGGGTCCTACGAGCAGTACTTC.

The J gene is TRBJ2-1, the V gene TRBV4-1; TRBD1 aligns across 8 bases. The ends lost 4 bases at V and 9 bases at J; junction bases unmatched: 8. The CDR3 is 14 amino acids. Germline V CDR1 and CDR2: MGHRA, YSYEKL. CDR3 protein: CASSRGQGFLEQFF. CDR3 nucleotide sequence: TGCGCCAGCAGCCGAGGACAGGGATTTCTTGAGCAGTTCTTC.

V gene TRBV10-1 combines with J gene TRBJ2-3, with D possibly TRBD2 on 6 matching bases. V lost 2 bases and J 4 bases, leaving 7 bases between the germline ends. The CDR3 length is 13 residues. Germline lookup yields CDR1 WNHNN and CDR2 SYGVQD (reference sequence). The CDR3 protein is CASSEGGADTQYF. CDR3 DNA: TGCGCCAGCAGTGAGGGAGGGGCAGATACGCAGTATTTT.